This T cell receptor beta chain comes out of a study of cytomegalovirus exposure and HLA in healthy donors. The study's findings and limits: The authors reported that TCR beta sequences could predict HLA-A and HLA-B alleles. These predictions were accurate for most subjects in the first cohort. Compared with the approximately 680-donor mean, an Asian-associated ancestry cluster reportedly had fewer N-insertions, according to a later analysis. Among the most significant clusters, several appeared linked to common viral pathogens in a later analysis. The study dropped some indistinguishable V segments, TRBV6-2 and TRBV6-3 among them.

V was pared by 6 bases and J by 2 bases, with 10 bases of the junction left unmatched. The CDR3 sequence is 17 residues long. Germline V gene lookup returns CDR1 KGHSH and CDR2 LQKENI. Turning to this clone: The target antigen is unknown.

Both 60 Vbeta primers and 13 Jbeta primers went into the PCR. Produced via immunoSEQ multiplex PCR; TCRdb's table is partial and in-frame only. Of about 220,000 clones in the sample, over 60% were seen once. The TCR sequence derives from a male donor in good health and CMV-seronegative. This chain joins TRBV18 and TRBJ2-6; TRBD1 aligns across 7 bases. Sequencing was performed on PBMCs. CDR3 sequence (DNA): TGTGCCAGCTCGTCTAGGGGGCAGGGCCCTGGGGCCAACGTCCTGACTTTC. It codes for CASSSRGQGPGANVLTF.